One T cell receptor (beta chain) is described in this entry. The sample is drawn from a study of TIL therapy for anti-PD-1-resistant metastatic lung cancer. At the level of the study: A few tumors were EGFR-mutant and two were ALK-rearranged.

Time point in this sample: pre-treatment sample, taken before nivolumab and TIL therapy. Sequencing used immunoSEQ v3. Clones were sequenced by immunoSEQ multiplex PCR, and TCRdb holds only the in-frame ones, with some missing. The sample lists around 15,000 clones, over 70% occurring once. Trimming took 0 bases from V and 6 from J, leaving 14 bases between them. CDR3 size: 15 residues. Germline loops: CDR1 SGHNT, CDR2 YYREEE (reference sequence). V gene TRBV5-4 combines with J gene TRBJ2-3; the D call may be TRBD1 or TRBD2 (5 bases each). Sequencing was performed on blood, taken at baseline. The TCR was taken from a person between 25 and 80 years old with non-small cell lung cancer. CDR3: CASSLAGARGDTQYF. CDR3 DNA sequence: TGTGCCAGCAGCTTGGCTGGGGCGAGAGGGGATACGCAGTATTTT.